These T cell receptor beta chains were read from a single sample in a study of blood T cell repertoires in COVID-19. Profiled with immunoSEQ multiplex PCR; TCRdb holds only in-frame clones, not every one. The sample lists approximately 200,000 clones, 80% to 85% occurring once. The sample consisted of peripheral blood. The source is a woman aged 30 to 39 with acute or convalescent COVID-19. Each CDR3 is given with its conserved first and last residue. A D gene is named only where the DNA matches it firmly. Clone size is shown for a subset of rows, as once, few, many or a class of expanded clone.

abundance,d_gene,v_gene,j_gene,CDR3aa,CDR3nt
-,-,TRBV6-5,TRBJ1-5,CASSYGAASNQPQHF,TGTGCCAGCAGTTATGGGGCAGCTAGCAATCAGCCCCAGCATTTT
-,TRBD1,TRBV14,TRBJ1-1,CASSQPGQGRTEAFF,TGTGCCAGCAGCCAACCTGGACAGGGCCGAACTGAAGCTTTCTTT
-,-,TRBV5-6,TRBJ2-7,CASSPYQLFYEQYF,TGTGCCAGCAGCCCTTATCAACTGTTCTACGAGCAGTACTTC
-,TRBD2,TRBV5-1,TRBJ2-1,CASATRDYSSINEQFF,TGCGCCAGCGCAACTAGGGACTACTCGTCGATAAATGAGCAGTTCTTC
few,-,TRBV5-5,TRBJ1-5,CASSRDINQPQHF,TGTGCCAGCAGCCGGGACATCAATCAGCCCCAGCATTTT
few,TRBD1,TRBV4-2,TRBJ1-2,CASSQVGGQGNYGYTF,TGTGCCAGCAGCCAAGTCGGAGGACAGGGGAACTATGGCTACACCTTC
-,-,TRBV7-8,TRBJ1-4,CASSSSRTANEKLFF,TGTGCCAGCAGCTCGTCTAGGACAGCTAATGAAAAACTGTTTTTT
-,-,TRBV2,TRBJ2-7,CASTFILGTFYGEQYF,TGTGCCAGCACATTTATCCTCGGGACTTTCTACGGGGAGCAGTACTTC
once,-,TRBV12-3/TRBV12-4,TRBJ2-3,CASSAGTDTQYF,TGTGCCAGCAGCGCGGGAACAGATACGCAGTATTTT
-,-,TRBV29-1,TRBJ1-5,CSVGGSNQPQHF,TGCAGCGTGGGGGGTAGCAATCAGCCCCAGCATTTT
-,-,TRBV19,TRBJ1-3,CASSFGSRWVPGNTIYF,TGTGCCAGTAGTTTCGGGTCCCGCTGGGTCCCTGGAAACACCATATATTTT
-,-,TRBV27,TRBJ2-1,CASSFATRNEQFF,TGTGCCAGCAGTTTCGCAACTAGGAATGAGCAGTTCTTC
-,-,TRBV19,TRBJ1-1,CASSDRFPRAFF,TGTGCCAGTAGTGATCGGTTCCCGCGAGCTTTCTTT
-,TRBD1,TRBV7-8,TRBJ1-1,CASSGRTGDVMNTEAFF,TGTGCCAGCAGCGGCAGGACAGGGGATGTTATGAACACTGAAGCTTTCTTT